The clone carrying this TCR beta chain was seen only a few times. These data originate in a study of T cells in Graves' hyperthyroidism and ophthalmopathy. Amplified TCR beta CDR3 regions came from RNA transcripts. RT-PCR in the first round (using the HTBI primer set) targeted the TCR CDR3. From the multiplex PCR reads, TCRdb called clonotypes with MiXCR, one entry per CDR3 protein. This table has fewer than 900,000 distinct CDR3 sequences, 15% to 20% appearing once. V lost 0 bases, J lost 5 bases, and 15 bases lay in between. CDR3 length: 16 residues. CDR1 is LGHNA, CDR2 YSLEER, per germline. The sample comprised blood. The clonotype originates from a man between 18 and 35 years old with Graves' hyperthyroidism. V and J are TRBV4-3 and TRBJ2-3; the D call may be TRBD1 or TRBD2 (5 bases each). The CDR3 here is CASSQEGRSGRDTQYF. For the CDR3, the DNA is TGCGCCAGCAGCCAAGAGGGGCGAAGCGGACGAGATACGCAGTATTTT.